These 24 T cell receptor beta chains were sequenced from one sample in a study of CD8+ T cells in alopecia areata. Isolated RNA was reverse transcribed into cDNA used as the sequencing template. Repertoires were generated with immunoSEQ multiplex PCR, while TCRdb's copy carries only in-frame clones and drops some. The sample has roughly 35,000 clones; 45% to 60% are singletons. Material for sequencing was NKG2D-high CD8+ T cells sorted from blood. These receptors were collected from a human donor with alopecia areata.

This clone was observed a few times. The chain has TRBV29-1 and TRBJ2-7; unclear D gene. Looked up from germline, CDR1 is SQVTM and CDR2 is ANQGSEA. This CDR3 region has 13 residues. The V end lost 5 bases, the J end lost 0 bases, and 11 bases lay between the germline ends. CDR3 residues: CSVRYSSSYEQYF. The DNA of the CDR3 is TGCAGCGTTCGGTACTCCAGCTCCTACGAGCAGTACTTC.

The chain uses TRBV11-1 and TRBJ2-3; D might be TRBD2 (6 bases). The length of the CDR3 is 15 residues. Germline CDR1 reads SGHAT; CDR2 reads FQDESV (reference sequence). Trimming took off 5 bases at V and 2 bases at J, with 14 bases between the two ends. In nucleotides, the CDR3 is TGTGCCAGCAGCCCCCTTAGCGGCGTCACAGATACGCAGTATTTT. This sequence encodes CASSPLSGVTDTQYF.

The V call is TRBV14, the J call TRBJ1-1, with 8 bases aligning to TRBD1. The CDR3 runs 14 residues. Germline V lookup: CDR1 SGHDN, CDR2 FVKESK. The V gene end was trimmed by 0 bases and the J gene end by 10 bases; junction bases not matched to a gene: 7. CDR3 amino acids: CASSQDFGTGGAFF. The CDR3 nucleotides read TGTGCCAGCAGCCAAGATTTCGGAACAGGGGGAGCTTTCTTT.

The V call is TRBV5-6, the J call TRBJ2-7; D is perhaps TRBD1 (6 bases). The germline CDR1 and CDR2 sequences are SGHDT and YYEEEE. The V and J ends lost 3 bases and 4 bases respectively, with 8 bases between them. The CDR3 has 12 residues. The CDR3 region is CASSSQGYEQYF. The CDR3 coding sequence is TGTGCCAGCAGCTCACAGGGTTACGAGCAGTACTTC.

The rearrangement joins TRBV27 to TRBJ2-1; weak D call: TRBD1 (5 bases). CDR3 size: 13 residues. V was trimmed by 5 bases and J by 6 bases, leaving 11 bases between them. The germline CDR1 and CDR2 sequences are MNHEY and SMNVEV (reference sequence). Here the CDR3 reads CASSPSQGNEQFF. The CDR3 nucleotides are TGTGCCAGCAGTCCCAGTCAGGGCAATGAGCAGTTCTTC.

The chain combines TRBV5-5 with TRBJ2-3; D is unclear. Per the germline V gene, CDR1 is SGHKS and CDR2 is YYEKEE (reference sequence). Between the trimmed V and J ends, which lost 0 bases and 6 bases, there was a span of 11 bases. This CDR3 has 14 residues. In DNA form, the CDR3 reads TGTGCCAGCAGCTTGGAGGATTCGGTGGATACGCAGTATTTT. This gives the protein CASSLEDSVDTQYF.

V and J are TRBV9 and TRBJ2-7; possibly TRBD1 or TRBD2 for D (5 bases each). Trimming removed 4 bases from V and 6 bases from J, with 29 bases in between. CDR3 length: 18 residues. Germline V gene lookup returns CDR1 SGDLS and CDR2 YYNGEE. CDR3 protein: CASSPRDLGAGTDSEQYF. CDR3 in DNA: TGTGCCAGCAGCCCACGAGACTTAGGGGCGGGTACCGACAGCGAGCAGTACTTC.

V and J are TRBV13 and TRBJ2-7; no firm D call. CDR1 PRHDT and CDR2 FYEKMQ come from the germline V gene (reference sequence). V dropped 5 bases and J dropped 2 bases, with 16 bases sitting between them. The CDR3 extends over 15 amino acids. This CDR3 reads CASSLGLSQTYEQYF. In DNA, the CDR3 is TGTGCCAGCAGCCTGGGGTTGAGTCAAACCTACGAGCAGTACTTC.

The V gene is TRBV29-1, the J gene TRBJ2-2, with D unclear. Germline V lookup: CDR1 SQVTM, CDR2 ANQGSEA. The germline V and J ends were trimmed by 5 bases and 5 bases, with 12 bases remaining between them. The CDR3 length is 13 residues. The CDR3 nucleotides read TGCAGCGTTCAGGTTTCTGGTACCGGGGAGCTGTTTTTT. Its protein is CSVQVSGTGELFF.

The gene calls are TRBV29-1 and TRBJ1-3; TRBD1 might be the D (5 bases). Germline loops: CDR1 SQVTM, CDR2 ANQGSEA. CDR3 length equals 15 residues. V shed 8 bases and J shed 4 bases, with 21 bases lying between them. This CDR3 is CSKAHRRGDGNTIYF. As DNA, the CDR3 is TGCAGCAAAGCCCATCGGCGGGGCGACGGAAACACCATATATTTT.

The rearrangement uses TRBV14 and TRBJ2-3, with 7 positions matching TRBD2. The germline V gene has CDR1 SGHDN and CDR2 FVKESK. The J segment lost 6 bases and the V segment lost 2 bases, leaving 14 bases of the junction unmatched. The CDR3 length is 17 residues. The CDR3 sequence is CASSQLAERGAEDTQYF. CDR3 nucleotides: TGTGCCAGCAGCCAACTAGCGGAGCGGGGAGCGGAGGATACGCAGTATTTT.

This clone came up a few times. The chain couples TRBV7-2 to TRBJ2-3, with 8 bases identical to TRBD1. There are 17 residues in the CDR3. From germline, CDR1 is SGHTA and CDR2 FQGNSA. Trimming took 1 base from V and 4 from J; bases not matched to a gene: 10. This CDR3 is CASSLEVGRGRADTQYF. DNA of the CDR3: TGTGCCAGCAGCTTAGAAGTAGGCAGGGGGCGCGCAGATACGCAGTATTTT.

The chain has TRBV5-6 and TRBJ2-5, with D perhaps matching TRBD2 (5 bases). With 0 bases removed from V and 5 bases from J, the gap between germline ends came to 11 bases. CDR3 length equals 14 residues. CDR1 and CDR2 from the germline V gene are SGHDT and YYEEEE. CDR3 DNA sequence: TGTGCCAGCAGCTTGGTCGGGGAGACGGAGACCCAGTACTTC. This sequence encodes CASSLVGETETQYF.

This clone occurred a few times. The chain uses TRBV7-9 and TRBJ1-1; 7 bases line up with TRBD1. The CDR3 runs 12 residues. Losses at the gene ends were 10 bases for V and 0 bases for J; bases not matched to a gene: 2. Germline CDR1 and CDR2: SEHNR and FQNEAQ (reference sequence). The CDR3 is CANRGLNTEAFF. CDR3 nucleotide sequence: TGTGCCAACAGGGGACTGAACACTGAAGCTTTCTTT.

The chain combines TRBV11-2 with TRBJ1-1; the D gene is possibly TRBD1 (5 bases). Germline loops: CDR1 SGHAT, CDR2 FQNNGV. The CDR3 is made up of 13 amino acids. V lost 5 bases and J lost 7, with 14 bases in between. The CDR3 DNA reads TGTGCCAGCAGCCCGCGGACACTAGTTGAAGCTTTCTTT. It is translated as CASSPRTLVEAFF.

The table lists this clone with a few counts. This chain joins TRBV9 and TRBJ2-7; D not resolved. CDR3 length equals 15 residues. The V end was cut by 1 base, the J end by 2 bases, with 13 bases between. Germline CDR1 reads SGDLS; CDR2 reads YYNGEE. The DNA of the CDR3 is TGTGCCAGCAGCGTACTGGTGGGCCCCACCTACGAGCAGTACTTC. Its translation: CASSVLVGPTYEQYF.

This clone was seen a few times. V gene TRBV7-9 combines with J gene TRBJ2-5; 7 bases fit TRBD1. CDR1 is SEHNR, CDR2 FQNEAQ, per germline (reference sequence). The CDR3 contains 16 residues. V was pared by 0 bases and J by 3 bases, with 7 bases of the junction left unmatched. The CDR3 DNA follows: TGTGCCAGCAGCTTAGCCCTGACAGGGTATGAAGAGACCCAGTACTTC. The encoded protein is CASSLALTGYEETQYF.

V gene TRBV7-9 combines with J gene TRBJ2-7; no firm D call. V was shortened by 1 base and J by 2 bases, with 6 bases between the two germline ends. CDR3 size: 13 residues. The germline V gene has CDR1 SEHNR and CDR2 FQNEAQ (reference sequence). The CDR3, as DNA: TGTGCCAGCAGCTTAGAGGACCCCTACGAGCAGTACTTC. Its translation is CASSLEDPYEQYF. Looking up the rest from reference TRBV7-9 and TRBJ2-7 gives the full variable domain: DTGVSQNPRHKITKRGQNVTFRCDPISEHNRLYWYRQTLGQGPEFLTYFQNEAQLEKSRLLSDRFSAERPKGSFSTLEIQRTEQGDSAMYLCASSLEDPYEQYFGPGTRLTVT.

The chain employs TRBV4-1 and TRBJ2-1; 8 nucleotides line up with TRBD2. After removal of 0 bases from V and 7 bases from J, the junction contained 17 bases not matched to a gene. The V gene's germline CDR1 is MGHRA and CDR2 YSYEKL. This CDR3 spans 19 amino acids. Here the CDR3 reads CASSQDPLAGLAFENEQFF. The CDR3 nucleotides read TGCGCCAGCAGCCAAGATCCCCTCGCCGGACTAGCCTTTGAGAATGAGCAGTTCTTC.

The J gene is TRBJ1-4, the V gene TRBV6-6; D gene unclear. Germline V gene sequence: CDR1 MNHNY, CDR2 SVGAGI (reference sequence). V was pared by 5 bases and J by 3 bases, with 10 bases between. This CDR3 spans 14 amino acids. The CDR3 DNA sequence: TGTGCCAGCAGTCCCAATAGGCCTAATGAAAAACTGTTTTTT. Translated, it gives CASSPNRPNEKLFF.

The rearrangement uses TRBV7-9 and TRBJ2-1; possibly TRBD2 for D (6 bases). CDR1 is SEHNR, CDR2 FQNEAQ, per germline (reference sequence). The germline V and J ends were trimmed by 5 bases and 0 bases, with 14 bases remaining between them. There are 16 residues in the CDR3. CDR3 bases: TGTGCCAGCAGCCCCGTGTTAGCGGTCTCCTACAATGAGCAGTTCTTC. Encoded protein: CASSPVLAVSYNEQFF.

The CDR3 loop reads CASSNPHNEQFF. The CDR3 DNA sequence: TGTGCCAGCAGCAATCCTCACAATGAGCAGTTCTTC. The chain uses TRBV9 and TRBJ2-1; D call uncertain. The CDR3 sequence is 12 residues long. Deletions cut 4 bases from V and 5 bases from J, with 7 bases between. Germline CDR1 SGDLS, CDR2 YYNGEE.

This clone has a handful of counts. This chain joins TRBV27 and TRBJ1-2; D possibly corresponds to TRBD1 (6 bases). The length of the CDR3 is 17 residues. Germline-derived CDR1 and CDR2 are MNHEY and SMNVEV (reference sequence). Trimming removed 4 bases from V and 5 bases from J, with 23 bases in between. Here the CDR3 DNA reads TGTGCCAGCAGTTCTACCAATAGCGGGGGGGCGAAGTATGGCTACACCTTC. It codes for CASSSTNSGGAKYGYTF.

CDR3 protein: CSAPWNYEQYF. CDR3 in DNA: TGCAGTGCGCCTTGGAATTACGAGCAGTACTTC. The chain uses TRBV20-1 and TRBJ2-7; no firm D call. CDR3 length: 11 residues. Deletions cut 6 bases from V and 4 bases from J, with 10 bases between. Germline CDR1 DFQATT, CDR2 SNEGSKA (reference sequence).